Listed below are T cell receptor beta chains from one sample, sequenced in a study of blood T cell repertoires in COVID-19. Method: immunoSEQ multiplex PCR; TCRdb's copy keeps in-frame clones and lacks some. This sample has fewer than 200,000 clones, with 84% found just once. The sample comprised PBMCs or T cells enriched from blood (not recorded which). These receptors all come from a woman aged 30 to 39 who had been exposed to COVID-19. CDR3s include the opening cysteine and the closing phenylalanine or tryptophan. Each record gives: clone size, CDR3 length, D gene, V gene, J gene, CDR3 protein, CDR3 DNA. D genes are given only for firm matches. Only part of the rows carry a size: once, few, many, or a class if the clone is expanded.

clone size: few
CDR3 length: 17
D gene: TRBD1
V gene: TRBV6-4
J gene: TRBJ2-6
CDR3 protein: CASSEGTGYSGANVLTF
CDR3 DNA: TGTGCCAGCAGTGAGGGGACAGGCTACTCTGGGGCCAACGTCCTGACTTTC

clone size: -
CDR3 length: 18
D gene: -
V gene: TRBV5-1
J gene: TRBJ2-7
CDR3 protein: CASSLATSRPISTYEQYF
CDR3 DNA: TGCGCCAGCAGCTTGGCCACCAGTCGTCCGATTTCAACCTACGAGCAGTACTTC

clone size: -
CDR3 length: 14
D gene: -
V gene: TRBV3-1/TRBV3-2
J gene: TRBJ1-1
CDR3 protein: CASSQGRGNTEAFF
CDR3 DNA: TGTGCCAGCAGCCAAGGCCGGGGGAACACTGAAGCTTTCTTT

clone size: -
CDR3 length: 14
D gene: TRBD1
V gene: TRBV5-5
J gene: TRBJ1-2
CDR3 protein: CASSVPDRALGYTF
CDR3 DNA: TGTGCCAGCAGCGTTCCAGACAGGGCTTTAGGCTACACCTTC

clone size: -
CDR3 length: 15
D gene: -
V gene: TRBV5-1
J gene: TRBJ1-1
CDR3 protein: CASSFSGQWSTEAFF
CDR3 DNA: TGCGCCAGCAGCTTCTCGGGACAATGGTCCACTGAAGCTTTCTTT

clone size: -
CDR3 length: 13
D gene: -
V gene: TRBV12-3/TRBV12-4
J gene: TRBJ1-1
CDR3 protein: CASSPGIDTEAFF
CDR3 DNA: TGTGCCAGCAGTCCAGGCATCGACACTGAAGCTTTCTTT

clone size: -
CDR3 length: 15
D gene: -
V gene: TRBV18
J gene: TRBJ1-1
CDR3 protein: CASSPLGAWNTEAFF
CDR3 DNA: TGTGCCAGCTCACCGCTGGGGGCTTGGAACACTGAAGCTTTCTTT

clone size: -
CDR3 length: 14
D gene: TRBD1
V gene: TRBV18
J gene: TRBJ1-2
CDR3 protein: CASSPGQANYGYTF
CDR3 DNA: TGTGCCAGCTCACCAGGACAGGCTAACTATGGCTACACCTTC

clone size: -
CDR3 length: 13
D gene: -
V gene: TRBV29-1
J gene: TRBJ1-2
CDR3 protein: CSAIDGLTGGYTF
CDR3 DNA: TGCAGCGCCATAGACGGATTGACTGGTGGCTACACCTTC

clone size: -
CDR3 length: 15
D gene: -
V gene: TRBV5-5
J gene: TRBJ2-7
CDR3 protein: CASSIAATSTYEQYF
CDR3 DNA: TGTGCCAGCAGCATCGCGGCGACGTCTACCTACGAGCAGTACTTC

clone size: -
CDR3 length: 14
D gene: -
V gene: TRBV5-6
J gene: TRBJ2-5
CDR3 protein: CASSLTGEDETQYF
CDR3 DNA: TGTGCCAGCAGCTTAACAGGGGAGGATGAGACCCAGTACTTC

clone size: -
CDR3 length: 14
D gene: TRBD1
V gene: TRBV27
J gene: TRBJ2-7
CDR3 protein: CASSLSGQIYEQYF
CDR3 DNA: TGTGCCAGCAGTTTATCGGGACAGATCTACGAGCAGTACTTC

clone size: -
CDR3 length: 17
D gene: TRBD1
V gene: TRBV5-1
J gene: TRBJ2-1
CDR3 protein: CASSLEQGTPTYNEQFF
CDR3 DNA: TGCGCCAGCAGCTTAGAACAGGGGACGCCCACCTACAATGAGCAGTTCTTC

clone size: -
CDR3 length: 17
D gene: -
V gene: TRBV5-1
J gene: TRBJ2-1
CDR3 protein: CASSPVSKGGAYNEQFF
CDR3 DNA: TGCGCCAGCAGCCCGGTGTCCAAAGGGGGGGCCTACAATGAGCAGTTCTTC

clone size: -
CDR3 length: 14
D gene: TRBD1
V gene: TRBV6-2/TRBV6-3
J gene: TRBJ2-5
CDR3 protein: CASSYGGTGETQYF
CDR3 DNA: TGTGCCAGCAGTTACGGGGGGACAGGAGAGACCCAGTACTTC

clone size: -
CDR3 length: 13
D gene: TRBD1
V gene: TRBV10-1
J gene: TRBJ2-5
CDR3 protein: CASGTGGKETQYF
CDR3 DNA: TGCGCCAGCGGGACAGGGGGCAAGGAGACCCAGTACTTC

clone size: -
CDR3 length: 14
D gene: -
V gene: TRBV5-1
J gene: TRBJ2-5
CDR3 protein: CASSLVVSGETQYF
CDR3 DNA: TGCGCCAGCAGCTTGGTGGTTAGCGGAGAGACCCAGTACTTC